This T cell receptor beta chain originates from a study of radiotherapy plus CTLA-4 blockade in lung cancer. This table comes from immunoSEQ multiplex PCR, and its TCRdb copy is limited to in-frame clones, with some not included. The repertoire includes 45,000 or so clones, approximately 79% of them detected once, and about 9% sits in the top ten. This CDR3 is 13 amino acids long. The V gene's germline CDR1 is LNHDA and CDR2 SQIVND (reference sequence). The germline V and J ends were trimmed by 9 bases and 3 bases, with 14 bases remaining between them. V is TRBV19 and J is TRBJ1-1; no definite D call. The sequencing used peripheral blood, collected from a patient treated with radiotherapy plus ipilimumab. This TCR derives from a human donor with non-small cell lung cancer who had stable disease on radiotherapy plus ipilimumab. The DNA of the CDR3 is TGTGCCAGCGAACAAAGCGGGTACACTGAAGCTTTCTTT. It is translated as CASEQSGYTEAFF. The complete variable domain, with remaining parts taken from reference TRBV19 and TRBJ1-1, reads DGGITQSPKYLFRKEGQNVTLSCEQNLNHDAMYWYRQDPGQGLRLIYYSQIVNDFQKGDIAEGYSVSREKKESFPLTVTSAQKNPTAFYLCASEQSGYTEAFFGQGTRLTVV.